This record concerns one T cell receptor beta chain sequence. Its ends do not fully match the called genes, so a read error is possible. Germline V CDR1 and CDR2: MNHEY, SVGEGT. The CDR3 covers 17 residues. A universal primer site and UMIs were added as TCR cDNA was made by 5'RACE template switching. TCRdb fed the 5' RACE reads into MiXCR, producing one record per CDR3 protein. The sample comprises fewer than 450,000 distinct CDR3 sequences, roughly 10% of which are singletons, and 15% to 20% rests with the top ten. This sample is part of a study of T cells after yellow fever vaccination. Study information: Low-cell-number fractions were prepared with SMART-Seq v4 Ultra Low Input.

The sequence derives from a man aged 18 to 29 who received the YFV17D yellow fever vaccine. Specimen: PBMCs, collected on the day of the first yellow fever vaccination. The gene calls are TRBV6-2 or TRBV6-3 and TRBJ1-1; the D gene is possibly TRBD1 (6 bases). The CDR3: CASSHSRGGHRNTEAFF. As DNA, the CDR3 is TGTGCCAGCAGTCACTCCCGGGGGGGACACCGGAACACTGAAGCTTTCTTT.